This T cell receptor beta chain came from a study of tumor and adjacent non-tumor tissue in lung cancer. Germline-derived CDR1 and CDR2 are MNHNS and SASEGT. This CDR3 comprises 11 residues. This sample's RNA came from whole unsorted tissue. More than 3 cm separated this lung sample from the edge of the tumor. This clonotype was observed a single time. Three rounds of nested PCR, following a modified ARM-PCR protocol, produced the TCRbeta library. TCRdb independently ran MiXCR on the multiplex PCR reads; one entry per CDR3 protein. The table records around 40,000 distinct CDR3 sequences, more than 50% of them present only once.

Sequenced: distant non-tumor lung tissue. The clonotype was recovered from a man in his fifties or sixties with non-small cell lung cancer. The chain couples TRBV6-1 to TRBJ2-7; D call uncertain. In DNA, the CDR3 is TGTGGCAGTCCCCGATCCTACGAGCAGTACTTC. Translated, it gives CGSPRSYEQYF.